The rows below give T cell receptor beta chains drawn from one sample of a study of control samples from healthy donors and cancer patients. Profiling relied on immunoSEQ multiplex PCR, and the TCRdb table lists in-frame clones only, not all of them. The sample contains about 98,000 clones, roughly 78% of which appear only once. Sample: blood. The receptors originated from a man in his sixties in good health. The CDR3 runs from the conserved cysteine through the conserved F or W. Each record gives: V gene, J gene, clone size, D gene, CDR3 DNA, CDR3 protein. D genes are given only for firm matches. Not every row has a clone size; where given, it reads once, few, many or a size class.

>TRBV5-1|TRBJ1-1|medium-sized|-
TGCGCCAGCAGCTTGGCCGTCAGGGGCACTGAAGCTTTCTTT
CASSLAVRGTEAFF
>TRBV7-9|TRBJ1-1|-|-
TGTGCCAGCAGCTTAGTGGCAGGCCTGAACACTGAAGCTTTCTTT
CASSLVAGLNTEAFF
>TRBV7-3|TRBJ2-3|-|TRBD1
TGTGCCAGCAGCTCCGGACAGGCCTTCACAGATACGCAGTATTTT
CASSSGQAFTDTQYF
>TRBV3-1/TRBV3-2|TRBJ1-6|-|TRBD1
TGTGCCAGCAGCGTGGGACAGGGGACCTCACCCCTCCACTTT
CASSVGQGTSPLHF
>TRBV19|TRBJ2-7|-|-
TGTGCCAGTAGTATATCTCGACAGGGAGGGTCCTACGAGCAGTACTTC
CASSISRQGGSYEQYF
>TRBV6-5|TRBJ1-5|-|TRBD1
TGTGCCAGCCGGTTATTAGGACAGGTCAATCAGCCCCAGCATTTT
CASRLLGQVNQPQHF
>TRBV19|TRBJ2-3|few|-
TGTGCCAGTACTCCCGACCAAGGCGTTGTGAATACGCAGTATTTT
CASTPDQGVVNTQYF
>TRBV7-3|TRBJ2-3|-|TRBD1
TGTGCCAGCAGCCCGTCGGACAGGCCGGGCCGTAACGTCACAGATACGCAGTATTTT
CASSPSDRPGRNVTDTQYF
>TRBV6-1|TRBJ1-1|-|TRBD1
TGTGCCAGCAGTGAGACCGGGACAGGGGGCACTGAAGCTTTCTTT
CASSETGTGGTEAFF
>TRBV5-6|TRBJ1-5|-|-
TGTGCCAGCAGCTTGGGTCCACAACAGCCCCAGCATTTT
CASSLGPQQPQHF
>TRBV4-1|TRBJ1-6|-|-
TGCGCCAGCAGCCAAGGAGCAGGGGTGAATTCACCCCTCCACTTT
CASSQGAGVNSPLHF
>TRBV13|TRBJ2-3|-|-
TGTGCCAGCAGCGGCAGGGTGTCAGATACGCAGTATTTT
CASSGRVSDTQYF
>TRBV9|TRBJ1-4|-|TRBD1
TGTGCCAGCAGCGCGGACAGGGGAGGGAATGAAAAACTGTTTTTT
CASSADRGGNEKLFF
>TRBV27|TRBJ2-1|-|TRBD1
TGTGCCAGTGGGTCGGACAGGGGAACAGGGGAGCAGTTCTTC
CASGSDRGTGEQFF
>TRBV6-5|TRBJ2-7|-|TRBD2
TGTGCCAGCAGTAGCGGGGGAATCTCCTACGAGCAGTACTTC
CASSSGGISYEQYF
>TRBV9|TRBJ2-7|few|TRBD1
TGTGCCAGCAGCGTTACCGGGACAGGGTTTGACGAGCAGTACTTC
CASSVTGTGFDEQYF
>TRBV6-5|TRBJ2-7|once|TRBD2
TGTGCCAGCAGTTTCAGGGCGGGAGGGTACGAGCAGTACTTC
CASSFRAGGYEQYF
>TRBV7-9|TRBJ2-1|-|TRBD2
TGTGCCAGCAGCTCCCTCTCGGGGGGGGGATATAGCAATGAGCAGTTCTTC
CASSSLSGGGYSNEQFF
>TRBV5-1|TRBJ1-6|-|-
TGCGCCAGCAGCTTGGACGGGACCTTTAATTCACCCCTCCACTTT
CASSLDGTFNSPLHF
>TRBV5-5|TRBJ2-1|-|-
TGTGCCAGCAGCCCCGGAAATGCGGGGGCGACAATGATGGAGCAGTTCTTC
CASSPGNAGATMMEQFF
>TRBV4-1|TRBJ2-7|-|-
TGCGCCAGCAGCCAAACCTTCAGCGCCTACGAGCAGTACTTC
CASSQTFSAYEQYF
>TRBV19|TRBJ1-1|-|-
TGTGCCAGTATCCGTAACCGGGGGGAGTGGACTGAAGCTTTCTTT
CASIRNRGEWTEAFF
>TRBV19|TRBJ1-1|-|TRBD1
TGTGCCAGTAGTAAGCCCCCGGGACAGGTATGGGAATCGAACACTGAAGCTTTCTTT
CASSKPPGQVWESNTEAFF
>TRBV29-1|TRBJ2-2|-|-
TGCAGCGTTGCCGGGCTTTTCGGGGAGCTGTTTTTT
CSVAGLFGELFF
>TRBV6-5|TRBJ1-1|-|-
TGTGCCAGCAGTTACTCATCAGGGGCCCACACTGAAGCTTTCTTT
CASSYSSGAHTEAFF
>TRBV27|TRBJ2-7|-|-
TGTGCCAGCAGTTTAGCGTATGGAACCTACGAGCAGTACTTC
CASSLAYGTYEQYF
>TRBV4-1|TRBJ2-3|-|TRBD1
TGCGCCAGCAGCCAACAGACAGGGGTGACAGATACGCAGTATTTT
CASSQQTGVTDTQYF
>TRBV6-1|TRBJ2-5|-|-
TGTGCCAGCAGTGAGATGGCAACCCCAGCAGTGGAGACCCAGTACTTC
CASSEMATPAVETQYF
>TRBV18|TRBJ1-2|-|-
TGTGCCAGCTCACCAAAACAGGGAAGCTATGGCTACACCTTC
CASSPKQGSYGYTF
>TRBV28|TRBJ2-1|-|-
TGTGCCAGCAGTTTGAATAGTGAGCAGTTCTTC
CASSLNSEQFF
>TRBV4-1|TRBJ2-2|once|TRBD2
TGCGCCAGCAGCCCACTGGCGGGAGACAACACCGGGGAGCTGTTTTTT
CASSPLAGDNTGELFF
>TRBV5-1|TRBJ2-5|-|TRBD1
TGCGCCAGCAGCGCACAACAGGGGGTGTTGGGAGAGACCCAGTACTTC
CASSAQQGVLGETQYF